The sequence of this TCR beta chain was determined in a study of cytomegalovirus exposure and HLA in healthy donors. Trimming at V came to 1 base and at J to 10 bases, leaving 5 bases not matched to a gene. The CDR3 length is 14 residues. CDR1 and CDR2 (germline): SGHAT, FQNNGV. The PCR used 60 Vbeta and 13 Jbeta primers. The repertoire was sequenced with immunoSEQ multiplex PCR; TCRdb's copy has only in-frame clones and lacks some. The data show approximately 100,000 clones, roughly 67% seen once. Comment on this clone: Its antigen is unknown.

General study results and limits: TCR beta V- and J-gene trimming, according to a later analysis, was linked to a missense DCLRE1C variant. The study listed some 160 cytomegalovirus-associated TCR beta chains. The majority of TCR sequences were rare, yet some public TCRs appeared in many donors. In a later analysis, TCR association rates varied by HLA locus: DRB1 most, HLA-C fewest.

This TCR came from a human donor in good health. The V call is TRBV11-2, the J call TRBJ2-1; TRBD2 aligns across 9 bases. The sample taken for sequencing was PBMCs. The CDR3, as DNA: TGTGCCAGCAGCTTAGTTCTAGCGGGGAAAGAGCAGTTCTTC. It yields the protein CASSLVLAGKEQFF.